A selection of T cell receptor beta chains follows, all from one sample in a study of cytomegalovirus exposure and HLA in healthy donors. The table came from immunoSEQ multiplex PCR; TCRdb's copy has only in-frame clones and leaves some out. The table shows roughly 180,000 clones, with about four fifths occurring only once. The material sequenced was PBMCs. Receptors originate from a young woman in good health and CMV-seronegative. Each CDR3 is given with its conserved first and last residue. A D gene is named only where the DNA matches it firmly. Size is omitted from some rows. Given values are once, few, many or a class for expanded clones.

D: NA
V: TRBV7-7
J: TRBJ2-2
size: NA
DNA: TGTGCCAGCAGCCCCGGACTACTTACCGGGGAGCTGTTTTTT
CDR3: CASSPGLLTGELFF

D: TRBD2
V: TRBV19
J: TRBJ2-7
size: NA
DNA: TGTGCCAGTAGTATCACCGGGGGGGAAACCTACGAGCAGTACTTC
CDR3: CASSITGGETYEQYF

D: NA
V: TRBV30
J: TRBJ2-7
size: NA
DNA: TGTGCCTGGAGTGTAAACGTTCGGACTTACGAGCAGTACTTC
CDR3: CAWSVNVRTYEQYF

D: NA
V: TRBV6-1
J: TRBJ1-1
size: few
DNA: TGTGCCAGCAGTGAAGGGGGGTGGGGGGGTAGGAACACTGAAGCTTTCTTT
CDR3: CASSEGGWGGRNTEAFF

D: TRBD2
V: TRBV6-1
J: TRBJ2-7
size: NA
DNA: TGTGCCAGCTACCCAGGGAGGGGCTACGAGCAGTACTTC
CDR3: CASYPGRGYEQYF

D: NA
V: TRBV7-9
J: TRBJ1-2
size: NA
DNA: TGTGCCAGCACCCCAGGGGACGGTTACGATGGCTACACCTTC
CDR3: CASTPGDGYDGYTF

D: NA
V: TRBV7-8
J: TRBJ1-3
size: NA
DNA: TGTGCCAGCAGCTTAGGGGATCAGGGCCATCACTCTGGAAACACCATATATTTT
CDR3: CASSLGDQGHHSGNTIYF

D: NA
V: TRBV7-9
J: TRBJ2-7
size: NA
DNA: TGTGCCAGCAGCCGCGGGACCTACGAGCAGTACTTC
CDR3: CASSRGTYEQYF

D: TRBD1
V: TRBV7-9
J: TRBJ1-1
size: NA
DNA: TGTGCCAGCAGCCCACCGAACAGGGGAAGGTTGAACACTGAAGCTTTCTTT
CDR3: CASSPPNRGRLNTEAFF

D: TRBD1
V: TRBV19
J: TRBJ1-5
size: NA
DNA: TGTGCCAGTAGTCTTCAGGGGGGAGGCAATCAGCCCCAGCATTTT
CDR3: CASSLQGGGNQPQHF

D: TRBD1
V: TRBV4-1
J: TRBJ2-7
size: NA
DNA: TGCGCCAGCAGCCAAGACTGGGACAGGGCCTCCTACGAGCAGTACTTC
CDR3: CASSQDWDRASYEQYF

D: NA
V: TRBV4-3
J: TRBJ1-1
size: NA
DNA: TGCGCCAGCAGCCAAGATCTGTACACTGAAGCTTTCTTT
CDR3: CASSQDLYTEAFF

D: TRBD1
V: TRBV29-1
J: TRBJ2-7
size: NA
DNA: TGCAGCGTTGACATCCGACAGGGCTACGAGCAGTACTTC
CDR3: CSVDIRQGYEQYF

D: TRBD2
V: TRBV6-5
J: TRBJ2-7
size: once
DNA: TGTGCCAGCAGCTCCCTGGGGAGGGACGAGCAGTACTTC
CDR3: CASSSLGRDEQYF

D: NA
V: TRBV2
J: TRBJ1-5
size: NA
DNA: TGTGCCAGCAGTCCGTGGAGACGAATTGACGGCAATCAGCCCCAGCATTTT
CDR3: CASSPWRRIDGNQPQHF

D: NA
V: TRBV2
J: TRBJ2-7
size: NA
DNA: TGTGCCAGCAGTGACGCAGGGTTGTTCCGCGAGCAGTACTTC
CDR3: CASSDAGLFREQYF

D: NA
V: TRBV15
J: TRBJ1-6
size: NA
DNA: TGTGCCACCAGCAGATTTCCGACAGCCAGCTCCTATAATTCACCCCTCCACTTT
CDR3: CATSRFPTASSYNSPLHF

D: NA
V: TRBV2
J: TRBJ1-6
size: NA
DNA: TGTGCCAGCAGTGACCAGACAGGTATCTTGTTGACCCTCCACTTT
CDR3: CASSDQTGILLTLHF

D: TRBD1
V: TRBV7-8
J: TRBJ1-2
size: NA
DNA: TGTGCCAGCAGCCGTACTCCGGGACAGCCGTTATATGGCTACACCTTC
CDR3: CASSRTPGQPLYGYTF

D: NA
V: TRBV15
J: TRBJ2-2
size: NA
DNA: TGTGCCACCAGCAGAGGCCCCTTCATAGGGGGACCGAACACCGGGGAGCTGTTTTTT
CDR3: CATSRGPFIGGPNTGELFF

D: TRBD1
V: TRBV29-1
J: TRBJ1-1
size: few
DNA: TGCAGCGTTGATCGACAGGGGGCCTTCACTGAAGCTTTCTTT
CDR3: CSVDRQGAFTEAFF

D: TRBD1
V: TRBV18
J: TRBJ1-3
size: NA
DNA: TGTGCCAGCTCACCACTTAGACAGGGGTACGGAAACACCATATATTTT
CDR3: CASSPLRQGYGNTIYF

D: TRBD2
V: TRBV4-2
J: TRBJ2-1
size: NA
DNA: TGTGCCAGCAGCCAAGATCTAGCGGCCTCCTACAATGAGCAGTTCTTC
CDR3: CASSQDLAASYNEQFF

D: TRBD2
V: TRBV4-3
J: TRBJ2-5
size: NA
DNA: TGCGCCAGCAGCCAAGGCGTCGGGGGGTTGGAGACCCAGTACTTC
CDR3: CASSQGVGGLETQYF

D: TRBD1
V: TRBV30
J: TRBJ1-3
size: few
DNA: TGTGCCTGGAGTTCCTCAGACAGGGCTGGAAACACCATATATTTT
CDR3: CAWSSSDRAGNTIYF

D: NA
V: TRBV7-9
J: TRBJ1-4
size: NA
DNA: TGTGCCAGCAGCGAATTGGCGGCTGAAAAACTGTTTTTT
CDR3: CASSELAAEKLFF

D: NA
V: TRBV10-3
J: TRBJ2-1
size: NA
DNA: TGTGCCGCAACTAGGAACAATGAGCAGTTCTTC
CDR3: CAATRNNEQFF

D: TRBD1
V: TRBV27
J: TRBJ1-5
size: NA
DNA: TGTGCCAGCAGCCATCGTGGACAGGGAGCCTATCGGCCCCAGCATTTT
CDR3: CASSHRGQGAYRPQHF

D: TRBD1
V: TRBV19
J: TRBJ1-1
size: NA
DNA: TGTGCCAGTAGTTCCGACAGGGGGCGGAGGAACACTGAAGCTTTCTTT
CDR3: CASSSDRGRRNTEAFF

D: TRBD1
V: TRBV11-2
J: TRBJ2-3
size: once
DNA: TGTGCCAGCAGACTCCGGGACAGGGTCACAGATACGCAGTATTTT
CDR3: CASRLRDRVTDTQYF

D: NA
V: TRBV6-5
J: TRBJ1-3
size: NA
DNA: TGTGCCAGCAGTTACAAGCTGCCCGGAAACACCATATATTTT
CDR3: CASSYKLPGNTIYF

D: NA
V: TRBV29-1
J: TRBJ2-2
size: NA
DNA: TGCAGCGTTGGGGGGGCGAACACCGGGGAGCTGTTTTTT
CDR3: CSVGGANTGELFF

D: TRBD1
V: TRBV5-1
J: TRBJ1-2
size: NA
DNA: TGCGCCAGCAGCTTGGGGGCCCTGACAGGGGTGTATGGCTACACCTTC
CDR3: CASSLGALTGVYGYTF

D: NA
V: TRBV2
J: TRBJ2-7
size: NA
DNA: TGTGCCAGCAGGCTCAGGGTACAAGGCCCTTTTAACGAGCAGTACTTC
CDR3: CASRLRVQGPFNEQYF

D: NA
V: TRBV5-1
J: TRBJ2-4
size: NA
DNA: TGCGCCAGCAGCGACCCCAGGATAGCCAAAAACATTCAGTACTTC
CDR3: CASSDPRIAKNIQYF

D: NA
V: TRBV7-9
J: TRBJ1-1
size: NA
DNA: TGTGCCAGCAGCCATACAGGGACGGGGACTGAAGCTTTCTTT
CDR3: CASSHTGTGTEAFF

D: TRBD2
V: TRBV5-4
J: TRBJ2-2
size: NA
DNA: TGTGCCAGCAGTCCCCTAGCGGGGGGCCTGGGCACCGGGGAGCTGTTTTTT
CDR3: CASSPLAGGLGTGELFF